Described below is a single T cell receptor (beta chain) sequence and its context. This clone appeared once. It lacks a known antigen. The record has no base qualities; no much larger clone is one base away. These data are taken from a study of blood T cell repertoires in COVID-19 (dated by TCRdb to the early 2020s). Study-level background: Collaborator samples came from the United States, Italy and Spain and covered acute and convalescent phases of COVID-19. The prospective study material was composed of cDNA or gDNA derived from T cells, B-cell-depleted T cells, or PBMCs. Subjects who had been exposed to COVID-19, were actively infected with it, or had recovered from it provided the deeply sampled blood TCRbeta repertoires that made up the dataset. The repertoires were made available in a free public database intended to serve as a resource for research on the immune response to SARS-CoV-2. Samples came from the ongoing ImmuneRACE study (first 160 participants) plus 1,254 subjects from 6 global collaborators. The sample metadata nearly always contained a de-identified subject ID, COVID-19 status, age in years and sex. Where HLA class I and class II types were available, the types were taken from metadata supplied by the sample provider, not from assay-based typing.

Collaborating institutions collected whole blood in K2EDTA tubes following their own protocols. For TCRbeta analysis, collaborator samples were shipped as frozen whole blood, as isolated PBMCs, or as DNA extracted from either sample type. Summary of the overall study and its limitations: How much clinical and demographic metadata was included differed by source and by participant, and the metadata was provided uncurated.

The immunoSEQ Assay, a bias-controlled multiplex PCR, was used to amplify TCRbeta CDR3 regions from genomic DNA. From the authors' description of their analysis: The number of nucleated cells in each sample was estimated by amplification of reference gene primers within the assay. To quantify the absolute abundance of each unique TCRbeta CDR3 rearrangement, sequence reads were collapsed and filtered. For each sample, productive Simpson clonality was calculated as the square root of Simpson's diversity index across productive rearrangements. TCRdb's version of the immuneACCESS table is confined to in-frame rearrangements and falls short of the full clone set. An unresolved V gene accounts for under half of the shortfall where checked; the remainder is of unknown origin. V, J and clone size were drawn from that table, and D and trimming were deduced from the DNA. The table for this sample lists 150,000 to 200,000 clones; about 88% of them were counted only once. The ten top clones hold around 2.3% of the sample.

The receptor was derived from a man between 65 and 85 years old with active or convalescent COVID-19. Material: peripheral blood.

The CDR3: CASSQEGGGYTF. The DNA sequence follows: TGCGCCAGCAGCCAAGAGGGGGGGGGCTACACCTTC. The rearranged segments are TRBV4-3 and TRBJ1-2; TRBD1 is a weak D gene call, 5 bases matching. CDR1 and CDR2 are read off the germline V gene as LGHNA and YSLEER. The CDR3 runs 12 amino acids, cysteine and phenylalanine included. Only CDR3 DNA is held: 36 bases, read in frame from base 1. V was cut back by 0 bases and J by 8 bases, leaving a gap of 7 bases between them.